This T cell receptor (beta chain) derives from a study of T cell responses to AZD1222 COVID-19 vaccine. It was second doses at about 4 or about 12 weeks that were pooled. Study results and caveats: Donors in the cohort were predominantly white British and more often female, and clonal diversity was possibly underestimated. Once two AZD1222 doses were given, Spike-specific TCR breadth and depth went up. As reported, nearly half of all spike-specific TCRs target variant regions that are unmutated.

Sequencing was performed with immunoSEQ multiplex PCR; in TCRdb, only in-frame clones are kept and a portion is missing. The sample yields more than 110,000 clones, 80% to 95% seen once. On this clone itself: What it recognizes is unknown.

The clonotype originates from an adult who received the AZD1222 COVID-19 vaccine. The sequencing here drew on peripheral blood, taken 28 days after the second AZD1222 dose.

DNA for the CDR3: TGTGCCAGCAGCCACCGGACAGACTATAATTCACCCCTCCACTTT. Translated: CASSHRTDYNSPLHF. The chain carries TRBV5-5 and TRBJ1-6; D perhaps matches TRBD1 (6 bases). V dropped 4 bases and J dropped 3 bases, with 11 bases sitting between them. The CDR3 extends over 15 amino acids. Germline V lookup: CDR1 SGHKS, CDR2 YYEKEE (reference sequence).